This T cell receptor beta chain was sequenced in a study of T-cell memory formation after mild COVID-19. A word on this clonotype: Its cognate antigen is unknown.

The TCR alpha and TCR beta cDNA libraries, bearing sample barcodes and UMIs, were generated by 5'RACE using constant-segment primers. One entry per CDR3 protein results from TCRdb running MiXCR on the 5' RACE reads. The table lists hundreds of thousands of distinct CDR3 sequences, just over 20% of them singletons. The germline V gene has CDR1 ENHRY and CDR2 SYGVKD. Losses at the gene ends were 2 bases for V and 8 bases for J; bases not matched to a gene: 2. The CDR3 runs to 12 residues. Whole-study findings and limits: Contracting CD4+ clones lay largely in CM and EM, with CD8+ ones residing in EMRA. A second wave of clones peaked on day 37, and their SARS-CoV-2 specificity went unconfirmed. Clones shrinking between day 15 and 85 showed a balanced CD4/CD8 split, and those that grew later tilted toward CD4+.

The chain joins TRBV10-3 to TRBJ1-1, with 7 nucleotides matching TRBD1. This sequence was found in an adult woman who had mild COVID-19 (a few samples of this study predate the infection). Cell type and time point are not known. The specimen was PBMCs or a T cell subset sorted from them (not recorded which). The CDR3 here is CAISETQGEAFF. CDR3 coding DNA: TGTGCCATCAGTGAGACACAGGGGGAAGCTTTCTTT.